A selection of T cell receptor beta chains follows, all from one sample in a study of PD-1 blockade in mismatch repair-deficient tumors. Repertoires were generated with immunoSEQ multiplex PCR, while TCRdb's copy carries only in-frame clones and drops some. This repertoire shows 60,000 to 70,000 clones, more than 70% found once; its top ten account for approximately 14%. Specimen: peripheral blood, collected 52 weeks after starting pembrolizumab. The receptors shown here come from an adult with mismatch repair-deficient cancer. Both conserved end residues are part of each CDR3. Each record gives: D gene, V gene, clone size, J gene, CDR3 DNA, CDR3 protein. The D gene is left open where the match is weak. Only part of the rows carry a size: once, few, many, or a class if the clone is expanded.

>-|TRBV7-9|-|TRBJ2-2
TGTGCCAGCAGCTTAGGCACCCTGGAGCTGTTTTTT
CASSLGTLELFF
>-|TRBV13|-|TRBJ1-4
TGTGCCAGCAGCCAGAATGGGGAAAAACTGTTTTTT
CASSQNGEKLFF
>-|TRBV13|-|TRBJ2-7
TGTGCCAGCAGTCTCCAGGGAACCTACGAGCAGTACTTC
CASSLQGTYEQYF
>TRBD2|TRBV2|-|TRBJ2-3
TGTGCCAGCAGCGCAAAGCGGGAGTACACAGATACGCAGTATTTT
CASSAKREYTDTQYF
>TRBD2|TRBV27|-|TRBJ2-1
TGTGCCAGCAGTTTAAGGAGGCGGGAGGGCTACCCCTACAATGAGCAGTTCTTC
CASSLRRREGYPYNEQFF
>-|TRBV25-1|-|TRBJ2-5
TGTGCCAGCAGTGAAGAACAAGAGACCCAGTACTTC
CASSEEQETQYF
>TRBD2|TRBV5-5|-|TRBJ2-2
TGTGCCAGCAGCTATGGACTAGCGGGAGTCACCGGGGAGCTGTTTTTT
CASSYGLAGVTGELFF
>-|TRBV29-1|-|TRBJ2-5
TGCAGCGTTGTGTTAGAGACCCAGTACTTC
CSVVLETQYF
>TRBD2|TRBV11-2|-|TRBJ2-7
TGTGCCAGCAGCCCCCGACTAGCGGGAGTCTACGAGCAGTACTTC
CASSPRLAGVYEQYF
>-|TRBV7-2|-|TRBJ2-1
TGTGCCAGCAGCCCCTGGTGGGGGGGGCCGAGTAATGAGCAGTTCTTC
CASSPWWGGPSNEQFF
>TRBD2|TRBV27|once|TRBJ2-3
TGTGCCAGCAGTTACGGACTAGCAGGCACAGATACGCAGTATTTT
CASSYGLAGTDTQYF
>-|TRBV9|-|TRBJ1-5
TGTGCCAGCAGCTCGGGGAATCAGCCCCAGCATTTT
CASSSGNQPQHF
>-|TRBV6-6|-|TRBJ2-3
TGTGCCAGCAGTTACCCCTTGTCCGGGATTACAGATACGCAGTATTTT
CASSYPLSGITDTQYF
>TRBD2|TRBV5-1|-|TRBJ2-7
TGCGCCAGCACCTCCGGGACTAGCGGGAGTGAGCAGTACTTC
CASTSGTSGSEQYF
>TRBD1|TRBV4-3|once|TRBJ2-1
TGCGCCAGCAGCCAGGGACAGGGCCTTTACAATGAGCAGTTCTTC
CASSQGQGLYNEQFF
>TRBD1|TRBV18|-|TRBJ2-6
TGTGCCAGCTCCCCTCCGACAGGGGCACGGGGGGCCAACGTCCTGACTTTC
CASSPPTGARGANVLTF
>-|TRBV5-1|-|TRBJ1-1
TGCGCCAGCAGCTCTCCGGGACTCGTGAACACTGAAGCTTTCTTT
CASSSPGLVNTEAFF
>-|TRBV7-6|-|TRBJ2-3
TGTGCCAGCAGCTTAAGGGGTGGGGCAGATACGCAGTATTTT
CASSLRGGADTQYF
>-|TRBV6-5|few|TRBJ1-2
TGTGCCAGCAGCACAGGTGGTGGCTACACCTTC
CASSTGGGYTF
>TRBD2|TRBV5-1|-|TRBJ2-7
TGCGCCAGCAGCCCAGGATGGAGGGCCCTAGCGGGAGTAGCCTCCTACGAGCAGTACTTC
CASSPGWRALAGVASYEQYF
>TRBD2|TRBV11-2|-|TRBJ2-7
TGTGCCAGCAGCTTAGAACCAGCGGGAGGCTACGAGCAGTACTTC
CASSLEPAGGYEQYF
>-|TRBV11-3|-|TRBJ2-2
TGTGCCAGCAGCTCGGGGGCCCGCTCAAGAGAGGAGCTGTTTTTT
CASSSGARSREELFF
>TRBD2|TRBV7-2|-|TRBJ2-7
TGTGCCAGCAGCTCCTCACTAGCGGGAAAGAACGAGCAGTACTTC
CASSSSLAGKNEQYF
>TRBD1|TRBV7-3|-|TRBJ1-2
TGTGCCAGCAGCTTAGACAGGGGGCATGGCTACACCTTC
CASSLDRGHGYTF
>-|TRBV2|-|TRBJ2-1
TGTGCCAGCACCGGGGACCGAAGGAGGGAGTTCTTC
CASTGDRRREFF
>-|TRBV6-6|-|TRBJ2-1
TGTGCCAGCAGCCCCAGAGGGACAAGCTCCTACAATGAGCAGTTCTTC
CASSPRGTSSYNEQFF
>-|TRBV27|few|TRBJ2-2
TGTGCCAGCAGCTCGGGTGGGTTCGCGAACACCGGGGAGCTGTTTTTT
CASSSGGFANTGELFF
>-|TRBV6-5|-|TRBJ1-1
TGTGCCAGCAGTCTTTATACAGCCGGCGAAGCTTTCTTT
CASSLYTAGEAFF
>-|TRBV5-4|-|TRBJ2-1
TGTGCCAGCAGCTTTCGGGCAGGGGATGAGCAGTTCTTC
CASSFRAGDEQFF
>TRBD2|TRBV27|-|TRBJ2-1
TGTGCCAGCAGACCTGGGACTAGCGGGAGTGAGAATGAGCAGTTCTTC
CASRPGTSGSENEQFF
>-|TRBV6-5|-|TRBJ2-7
TGTGCCAGCAGTCAGGCGCGGTCCCTCTACGAGCAGTACTTC
CASSQARSLYEQYF
>-|TRBV29-1|-|TRBJ2-3
TGCAGCGTTGAATACCAGCATCGATCTACAGATACGCAGTATTTT
CSVEYQHRSTDTQYF
>-|TRBV19|few|TRBJ2-7
TGTGCCAGTAGTACGGGATCCGAGCAGTACTTC
CASSTGSEQYF
>TRBD1|TRBV5-5|-|TRBJ1-3
TGTGCCAGCAGCTGGACAGGGTACGGAAACACCATATATTTT
CASSWTGYGNTIYF
>-|TRBV19|few|TRBJ2-7
TGTGCCAGTAGTATAGACGGCGGACGGGCCTACGAGCAGTACTTC
CASSIDGGRAYEQYF
>-|TRBV27|-|TRBJ2-1
TGTGCCAGCAGTTTATCGCCATCAAGGGACCGGGAGCAGTTCTTC
CASSLSPSRDREQFF
>-|TRBV11-2|-|TRBJ2-1
TGTGCCAGCAGCTTACAGATACTAGCAACCTCCTACAATGAGCAGTTCTTC
CASSLQILATSYNEQFF
>-|TRBV9|-|TRBJ1-2
TGTGCCAGCAGCCCTGGGGTCCAGGGGTATGGCTACACCTTC
CASSPGVQGYGYTF
>TRBD1|TRBV10-1|-|TRBJ2-1
TGCGCCAGCAGTGGAATAGACAGGGGGCCGGTCCATGAGCAGTTCTTC
CASSGIDRGPVHEQFF
>-|TRBV19|-|TRBJ2-2
TGTGCCAGTAGTTCCCTCGGGGTGGGAGAGTCCGGCACCGGGGAGCTGTTTTTT
CASSSLGVGESGTGELFF
>-|TRBV7-6|-|TRBJ2-1
TGTGCCAGCAGCCAGGGCGTTTCCTACAATGAGCAGTTCTTC
CASSQGVSYNEQFF
>TRBD2|TRBV18|-|TRBJ2-5
TGTGCCAGCTCACCGAGGACGGGGGGCCAAGAGACCCAGTACTTC
CASSPRTGGQETQYF
>-|TRBV2|-|TRBJ1-4
TGTGCCAGCAGTGATAATGAAAAACTGTTTTTT
CASSDNEKLFF
>-|TRBV2|-|TRBJ1-4
TGTGCCAGCAGAGGGCAGGTTAATGAAAAACTGTTTTTT
CASRGQVNEKLFF
>-|TRBV19|-|TRBJ1-1
TGTGCCAGTAGTGTTGAGGGACTAAACACTGAAGCTTTCTTT
CASSVEGLNTEAFF
>-|TRBV4-2|-|TRBJ1-2
TGTGCCAGCAGCCGGCGGGAGGGGCTTATGGATGGCTACACCTTC
CASSRREGLMDGYTF
>-|TRBV6-4|-|TRBJ2-3
TGTGCCAGCAGCGCCACTAGAACTACAGATACGCAGTATTTT
CASSATRTTDTQYF
>-|TRBV6-5|-|TRBJ1-3
TGTGCCAGCAGTTACTCGAACACCATATATTTT
CASSYSNTIYF